The following is a TCR beta chain sequence with its context. Its antigen is not yet known. No much larger clonotype is one base removed from it; base qualities were not supplied. Sequencing instrument: Illumina Genome Analyzer IIx. TCRdb cleaned the public reads at Q25 with fastp, built clones with MiXCR and kept in-frame beta chains. Rows with a matching CDR3 protein are joined into one entry that keeps the most common DNA and genes. The table for this sample lists tens of thousands of distinct CDR3 sequences; over 15% of them were counted only once. The top ten constitute 3.5% of the sample. This entry belongs to a study of patients with pleural tuberculosis (dated by TCRdb to the mid-2010s). CDR1 and CDR2 are drawn from the germline V gene: SNHLY, FYNNEI. V is reduced by 3 bases and J by 4 bases, leaving a spacing of 12 bases between them. From the cysteine through the phenylalanine, the CDR3 covers 14 amino acids. The entry retains the CDR3 DNA only, 42 bases that are in frame from base 1.

The TCR sequence derives from a human donor with pleural tuberculosis. The chain is made from TRBV2 and TRBJ1-1, with TRBD1 tentatively as D gene (6 bases match). The sample taken for sequencing was peripheral blood. The DNA sequence is TGTGCCAGCAGTGATAAAGGGGGTAGCACTGAAGCTTTCTTT. Its translation reads: CASSDKGGSTEAFF.